A single sample gave rise to the 14 T cell receptor beta chains below, sequenced in a study of T cells in Graves' hyperthyroidism and ophthalmopathy. Template material for amplifying TCR beta CDR3 regions consisted of RNA transcripts. A set of HTBI primers served as the primers for a first-round RT-PCR of the TCR CDR3. Each CDR3 protein is one row after TCRdb ran MiXCR on the multiplex PCR reads. The sample lists around 690,000 distinct CDR3 sequences, 15% to 20% occurring once. What was sequenced was blood. These receptors came from a man aged 50 or older with Graves' hyperthyroidism.

Ten or more counts support this clonotype. The V gene is TRBV5-6, the J gene TRBJ2-5, with 8 bases aligning to TRBD1. Germline loops: CDR1 SGHDT, CDR2 YYEEEE. J was trimmed by 6 bases and V by 4 bases; bases with no gene match: 8. The CDR3 loop spans 14 amino acids. CDR3 nucleotides: TGTGCCAGCAGCATAAGATCAGGGGGCCAGACCCAGTACTTC. It encodes CASSIRSGGQTQYF.

The chain uses TRBV5-1 and TRBJ1-1, with 7 nucleotides matching TRBD1. From germline, CDR1 is SGHRS and CDR2 YFSETQ. CDR3 length: 13 residues. Trimming cost V 7 bases and J 0 bases; bases outside gene matches: 3. CDR3 nucleotides: TGCGCCAGCGGGACAGCCATGAACACTGAAGCTTTCTTT. The encoded protein is CASGTAMNTEAFF.

This clonotype was counted between two and nine times. The CDR3 bases are TGTGCCAGCAGCCCCCTGGGACAGATCAGGGGAAGCTACGAGCAGTACTTC. It is translated as CASSPLGQIRGSYEQYF. The rearrangement links TRBV7-9 to TRBJ2-7; 7 positions match TRBD1. From germline, CDR1 is SEHNR and CDR2 FQNEAQ (reference sequence). V lost 5 bases and J lost 3; bases outside the gene matches: 16. The CDR3 runs to 17 residues.

This clonotype occurred many times. Just one base apart from a much larger clone, this may be a read error. The genes are TRBV6-1 and TRBJ2-1, with 11 bases matching TRBD2. The CDR3 totals 15 residues. V lost 4 bases to trimming and J lost 4 bases; unmatched junction nucleotides: 3. The germline V gene has CDR1 MNHNS and CDR2 SASEGT. As DNA, the CDR3 is TGTGCCAGCAGTGCCGGGACTAGCGGTTACAATGAGCAGTTCTTC. Translating it yields CASSAGTSGYNEQFF.

This clonotype was counted a few times. This chain uses TRBV20-1 with TRBJ1-1; weak D call: TRBD1 (5 bases). The V gene's germline CDR1 is DFQATT and CDR2 SNEGSKA (reference sequence). Trimming took off 4 bases at V and 3 bases at J, with 9 bases between the two ends. This CDR3 has 12 amino acids. The DNA of the CDR3 is TGCAGTGCTAAAAACAGGTACACTGAAGCTTTCTTT. This gives the protein CSAKNRYTEAFF.

This clonotype was counted between two and nine times. The chain couples TRBV7-3 to TRBJ2-1, with 11 bases lining up with TRBD2. The CDR3 is 15 amino acids. V gave up 4 bases and J gave up 5 bases; unmatched junction bases: 4. Germline V gene data show CDR1 as SGHTA and CDR2 as FQGTGA. CDR3 DNA sequence: TGTGCCAGCAGCTCATCGGGACTAGCGGACAATGAGCAGTTCTTC. This sequence encodes CASSSSGLADNEQFF.

In its sample, this clonotype was seen many times. The CDR3 DNA follows: TGTGCCAGCAGCCCGTTCGGGGAGCGAGCCAAAAACATTCAGTACTTC. Translation: CASSPFGERAKNIQYF. The chain links TRBV9 to TRBJ2-4; the D gene is possibly TRBD2 (5 bases). Trimming took off 4 bases at V and 0 bases at J, with 14 bases between the two ends. The CDR3 sequence is 16 residues long. Per the germline V gene, CDR1 is SGDLS and CDR2 is YYNGEE.

Only a few counts were recorded for this clonotype. A much bigger clone sits one base away, suggesting this may be a read error. The chain carries TRBV20-1 and TRBJ2-7, with D hard to call. The CDR3 runs 14 residues. Germline V gene data show CDR1 as DFQATT and CDR2 as SNEGSKA (reference sequence). Trimming pared 4 bases from V and 2 bases from J, leaving 15 bases between. The CDR3 here is CSATRLTNTYEQYF. The CDR3 DNA follows: TGCAGTGCTACCCGGCTAACGAATACCTACGAGCAGTACTTC.

This clonotype was recorded at least ten times. The V gene is TRBV28, the J gene TRBJ1-2; 7 bases are shared with TRBD1. The length of the CDR3 is 14 residues. Germline V lookup: CDR1 MDHEN, CDR2 SYDVKM. J gave up 7 bases and V 7 bases, and 12 bases lay outside the gene matches. CDR3: CASKPDRVLAGYTF. CDR3 DNA sequence: TGTGCCAGCAAACCCGACAGGGTACTTGCTGGCTACACCTTC.

The chain is built from TRBV6-2 or TRBV6-3 and TRBJ2-2; possible D gene TRBD1, 6 bases. Germline assignment: CDR1 MNHEY and CDR2 SVGEGT. There are 15 residues in the CDR3. V was pared by 5 bases and J by 6 bases, with 16 bases between. The CDR3 DNA follows: TGTGCCAGCAGTGGGTCAGGAGCAGGGGCCGGGGAGCTGTTTTTT. Encoded protein: CASSGSGAGAGELFF.

This clonotype has a count of ten or more. This chain uses TRBV28 with TRBJ2-7; no reliable D call. The V end lost 7 bases, the J end lost 4 bases, and 17 bases lay between the germline ends. Germline V gene data show CDR1 as MDHEN and CDR2 as SYDVKM. The CDR3 covers 14 residues. The CDR3: CASTPTGLGYEQYF. As DNA, the CDR3 is TGTGCCAGCACCCCGACTGGCTTGGGGTACGAGCAGTACTTC.

This rearrangement joins TRBV19 to TRBJ1-5, with TRBD1 identical over 9 bases. The V gene's germline CDR1 is LNHDA and CDR2 SQIVND (reference sequence). The V segment lost 4 bases and the J segment 6 bases; nucleotides outside the gene matches: 7. The CDR3 has 15 residues. Written as DNA, the CDR3 is TGTGCCAGTAGTACCCGGACAGGGGAGTCTCAGCCCCAGCATTTT. Its protein is CASSTRTGESQPQHF. The complete variable domain, with remaining parts taken from reference TRBV19 and TRBJ1-5, reads DGGITQSPKYLFRKEGQNVTLSCEQNLNHDAMYWYRQDPGQGLRLIYYSQIVNDFQKGDIAEGYSVSREKKESFPLTVTSAQKNPTAFYLCASSTRTGESQPQHFGDGTRLSIL.

This clonotype has only a few counts. The V gene is TRBV20-1, the J gene TRBJ2-7, with 11 bases matching TRBD2. The length of the CDR3 is 15 residues. Trimming removed 0 bases from V and 1 base from J; junction bases left unmatched: 2. Looked up from germline, CDR1 is DFQATT and CDR2 is SNEGSKA (reference sequence). The CDR3 is CSARDSGRVSYEQYF. CDR3 DNA sequence: TGCAGTGCTAGAGATAGCGGGAGGGTGTCCTACGAGCAGTACTTC.

J is TRBJ2-7 and V is TRBV9, with D maybe TRBD2 (6 bases). The V and J ends lost 0 bases and 3 bases respectively, with 13 bases between them. Germline assignment: CDR1 SGDLS and CDR2 YYNGEE. The CDR3 consists of 15 residues. Here the CDR3 DNA reads TGTGCCAGCAGCGTAGAGGGAGGATCCGTCTACGAGCAGTACTTC. This encodes CASSVEGGSVYEQYF.